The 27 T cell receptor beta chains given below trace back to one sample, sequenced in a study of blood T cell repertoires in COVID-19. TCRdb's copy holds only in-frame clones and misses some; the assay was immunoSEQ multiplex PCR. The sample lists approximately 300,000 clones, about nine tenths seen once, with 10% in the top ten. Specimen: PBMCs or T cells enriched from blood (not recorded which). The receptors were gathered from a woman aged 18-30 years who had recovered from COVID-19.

CDR3 amino acids: CASKPGQIDTGELFF. Written as DNA, the CDR3 is TGTGCCAGCAAACCGGGACAGATTGACACCGGGGAGCTGTTTTTT. This chain uses TRBV6-1 with TRBJ2-2; 7 bases match TRBD1. Per germline, CDR1 MNHNS and CDR2 SASEGT. This CDR3 region has 15 residues. J lost 3 bases, V lost 7 bases, and 8 bases had no gene match.

The CDR3 reads CASSKPNTEAFF. The CDR3 DNA reads TGCGCCAGCAGCAAGCCTAACACTGAAGCTTTCTTT. The rearrangement joins TRBV10-2 to TRBJ1-1, with D uncertain. This CDR3 has 12 residues. Trimming took 6 bases from V and 2 from J, leaving 7 bases between them. Germline lookup yields CDR1 WSHSY and CDR2 SAAADI.

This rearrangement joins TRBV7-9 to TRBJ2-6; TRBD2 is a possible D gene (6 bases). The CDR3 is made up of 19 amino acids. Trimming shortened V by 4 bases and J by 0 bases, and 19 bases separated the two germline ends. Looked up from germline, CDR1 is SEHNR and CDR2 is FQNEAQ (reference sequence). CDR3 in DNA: TGTGCCAGCAGCTCGCCGAAACGGGACTTCCACTCTGGGGCCAACGTCCTGACTTTC. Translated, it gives CASSSPKRDFHSGANVLTF.

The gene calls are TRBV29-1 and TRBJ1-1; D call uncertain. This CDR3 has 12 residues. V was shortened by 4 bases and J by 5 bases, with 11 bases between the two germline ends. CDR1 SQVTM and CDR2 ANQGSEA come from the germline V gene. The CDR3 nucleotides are TGCAGCGTTGTCATCTGGGAGACTGAAGCTTTCTTT. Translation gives CSVVIWETEAFF.

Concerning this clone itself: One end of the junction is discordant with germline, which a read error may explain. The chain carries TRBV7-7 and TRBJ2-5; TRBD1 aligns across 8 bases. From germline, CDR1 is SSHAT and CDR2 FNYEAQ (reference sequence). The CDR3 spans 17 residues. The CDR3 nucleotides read TGTGCTAGCAGCTTAGCGCGCAGGACAGGGCGCGAAGAGACCCAGTACTTC. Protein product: CASSLARRTGREETQYF.

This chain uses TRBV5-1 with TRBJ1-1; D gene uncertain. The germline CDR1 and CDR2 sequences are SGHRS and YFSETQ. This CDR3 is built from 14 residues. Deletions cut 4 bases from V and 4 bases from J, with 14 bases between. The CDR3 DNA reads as TGCGCCAGCAGCCCGGGGTTCTGGGTCACTGAAGCTTTCTTT. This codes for CASSPGFWVTEAFF.

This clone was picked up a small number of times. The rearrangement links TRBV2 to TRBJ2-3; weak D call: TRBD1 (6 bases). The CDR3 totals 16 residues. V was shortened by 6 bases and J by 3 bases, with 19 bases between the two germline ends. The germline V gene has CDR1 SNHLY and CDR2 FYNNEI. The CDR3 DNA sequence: TGTGCCAGCAGGTTGACCGGGACAATCAAAACAGATACGCAGTATTTT. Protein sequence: CASRLTGTIKTDTQYF.

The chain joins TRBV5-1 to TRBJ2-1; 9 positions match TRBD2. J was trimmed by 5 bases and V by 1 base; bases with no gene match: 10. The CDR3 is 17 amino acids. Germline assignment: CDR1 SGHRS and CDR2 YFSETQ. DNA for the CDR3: TGCGCCAGCAGCTTGAGCGTTGGGGCGGGAGGGGACAATGAGCAGTTCTTC. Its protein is CASSLSVGAGGDNEQFF.

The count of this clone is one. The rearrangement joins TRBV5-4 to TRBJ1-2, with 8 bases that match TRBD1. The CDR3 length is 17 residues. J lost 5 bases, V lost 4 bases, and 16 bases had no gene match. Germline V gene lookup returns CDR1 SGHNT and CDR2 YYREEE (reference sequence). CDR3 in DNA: TGTGCCAGCAGCACAGGGAGAGACAGGGGTGGAAGGTATGGCTACACCTTC. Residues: CASSTGRDRGGRYGYTF. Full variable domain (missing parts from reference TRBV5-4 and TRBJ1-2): ETGVTQSPTHLIKTRGQQVTLRCSSQSGHNTVSWYQQALGQGPQFIFQYYREEENGRGNFPPRFSGLQFPNYSSELNVNALELDDSALYLCASSTGRDRGGRYGYTFGSGTRLTVV.

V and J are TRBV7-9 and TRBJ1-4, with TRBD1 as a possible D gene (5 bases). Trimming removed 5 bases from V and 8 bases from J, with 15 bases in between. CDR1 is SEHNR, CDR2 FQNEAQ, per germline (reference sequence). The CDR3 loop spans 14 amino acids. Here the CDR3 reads CASSLRAPDEKLFF. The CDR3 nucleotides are TGTGCCAGCAGCCTCAGGGCTCCAGACGAAAAACTGTTTTTT.

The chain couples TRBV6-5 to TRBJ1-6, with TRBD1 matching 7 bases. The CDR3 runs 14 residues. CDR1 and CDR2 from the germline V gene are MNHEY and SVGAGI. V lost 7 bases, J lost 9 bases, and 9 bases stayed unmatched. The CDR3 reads CASNPSRQGSPLHF. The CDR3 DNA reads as TGTGCCAGCAATCCCTCCAGACAGGGTTCACCCCTCCACTTT.

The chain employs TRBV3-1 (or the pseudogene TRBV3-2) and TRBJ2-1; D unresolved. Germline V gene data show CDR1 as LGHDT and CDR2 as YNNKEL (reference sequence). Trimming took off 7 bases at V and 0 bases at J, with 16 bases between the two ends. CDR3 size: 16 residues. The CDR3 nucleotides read TGTGCCAGCACCACGGGTCTCCCTAGCTCCTACAATGAGCAGTTCTTC. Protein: CASTTGLPSSYNEQFF.

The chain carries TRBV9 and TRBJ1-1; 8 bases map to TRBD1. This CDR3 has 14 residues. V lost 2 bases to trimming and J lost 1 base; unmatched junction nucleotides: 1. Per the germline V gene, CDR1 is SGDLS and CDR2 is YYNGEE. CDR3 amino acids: CASSVTGGNTEAFF. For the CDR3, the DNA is TGTGCCAGCAGCGTTACAGGGGGGAACACTGAAGCTTTCTTT.

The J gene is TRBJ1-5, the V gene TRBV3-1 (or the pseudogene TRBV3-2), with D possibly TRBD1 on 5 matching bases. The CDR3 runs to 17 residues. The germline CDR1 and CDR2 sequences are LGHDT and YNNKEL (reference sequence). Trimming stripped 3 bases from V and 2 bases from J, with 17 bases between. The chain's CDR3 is CASSQSLLGEGNQPQHF. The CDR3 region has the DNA TGTGCCAGCAGCCAGTCTCTCTTAGGGGAGGGCAATCAGCCCCAGCATTTT.

The CDR3 reads CASSQEYGRRGTNEKLFF. The CDR3 nucleotides are TGCGCCAGCAGCCAAGAATATGGGCGCAGGGGGACTAATGAAAAACTGTTTTTT. The rearrangement uses TRBV4-1 and TRBJ1-4, with 7 bases aligning to TRBD1. This CDR3 region has 18 residues. V dropped 0 bases and J dropped 2; count of bases not matched to a gene: 9. Per the germline V gene, CDR1 is MGHRA and CDR2 is YSYEKL.

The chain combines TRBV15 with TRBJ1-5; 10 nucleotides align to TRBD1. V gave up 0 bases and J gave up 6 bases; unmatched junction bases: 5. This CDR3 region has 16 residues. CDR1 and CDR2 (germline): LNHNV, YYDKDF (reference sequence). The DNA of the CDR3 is TGTGCCACCAGCAGAGAGAGACAGGGGGCAGGTCAGCCCCAGCATTTT. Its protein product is CATSRERQGAGQPQHF.

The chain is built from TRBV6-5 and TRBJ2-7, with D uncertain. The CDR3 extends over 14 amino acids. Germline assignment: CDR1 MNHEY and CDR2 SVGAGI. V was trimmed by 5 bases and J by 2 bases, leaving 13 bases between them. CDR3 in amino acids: CASSTPDGAYEQYF. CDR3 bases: TGTGCCAGCAGTACTCCAGACGGAGCCTACGAGCAGTACTTC.

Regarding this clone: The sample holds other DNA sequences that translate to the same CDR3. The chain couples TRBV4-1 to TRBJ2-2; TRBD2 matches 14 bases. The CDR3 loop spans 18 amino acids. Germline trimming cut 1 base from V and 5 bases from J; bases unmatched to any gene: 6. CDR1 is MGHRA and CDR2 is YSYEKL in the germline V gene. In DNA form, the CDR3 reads TGCGCCAGCAGCCAAGGGGGACTAGCGGGAGTGGGAACCGGGGAGCTGTTTTTT. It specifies CASSQGGLAGVGTGELFF.

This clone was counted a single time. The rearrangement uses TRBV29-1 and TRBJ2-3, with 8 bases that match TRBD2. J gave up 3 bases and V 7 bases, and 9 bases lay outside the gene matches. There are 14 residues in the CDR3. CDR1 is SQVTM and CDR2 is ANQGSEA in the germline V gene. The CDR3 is CSAPPRGRTDTQYF. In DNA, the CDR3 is TGCAGCGCCCCACCGCGCGGGAGGACAGATACGCAGTATTTT.

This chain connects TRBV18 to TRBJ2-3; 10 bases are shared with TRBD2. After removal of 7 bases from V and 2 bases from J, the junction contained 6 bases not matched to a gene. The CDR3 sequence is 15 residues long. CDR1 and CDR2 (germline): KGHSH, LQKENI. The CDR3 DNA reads TGTGCCAGCTTGCGGACTAGCGGTAACACAGATACGCAGTATTTT. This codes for CASLRTSGNTDTQYF.

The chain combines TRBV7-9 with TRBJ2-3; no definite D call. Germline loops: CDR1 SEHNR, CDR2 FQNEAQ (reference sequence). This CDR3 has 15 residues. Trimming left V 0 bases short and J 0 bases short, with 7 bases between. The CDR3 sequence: CASSLATWSTDTQYF. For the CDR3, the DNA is TGTGCCAGCAGCTTAGCGACTTGGAGCACAGATACGCAGTATTTT.

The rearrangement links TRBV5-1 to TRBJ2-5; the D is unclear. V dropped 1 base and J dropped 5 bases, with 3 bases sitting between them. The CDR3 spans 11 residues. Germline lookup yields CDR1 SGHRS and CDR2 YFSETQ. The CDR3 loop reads CASSLSETQYF. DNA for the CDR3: TGCGCCAGCAGCTTGTCGGAGACCCAGTACTTC.

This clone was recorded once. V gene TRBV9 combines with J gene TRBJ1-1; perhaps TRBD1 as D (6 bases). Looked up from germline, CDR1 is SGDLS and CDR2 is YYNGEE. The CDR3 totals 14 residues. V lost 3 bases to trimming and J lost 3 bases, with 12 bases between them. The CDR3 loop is CASSAGQRYTEAFF. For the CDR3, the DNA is TGTGCCAGCAGCGCTGGACAGAGATACACTGAAGCTTTCTTT.

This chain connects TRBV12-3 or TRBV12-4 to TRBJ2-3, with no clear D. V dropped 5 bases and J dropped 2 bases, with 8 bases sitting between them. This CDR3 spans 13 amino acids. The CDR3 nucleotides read TGTGCCAGCAGTCAGACAAACACAGATACGCAGTATTTT. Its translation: CASSQTNTDTQYF.

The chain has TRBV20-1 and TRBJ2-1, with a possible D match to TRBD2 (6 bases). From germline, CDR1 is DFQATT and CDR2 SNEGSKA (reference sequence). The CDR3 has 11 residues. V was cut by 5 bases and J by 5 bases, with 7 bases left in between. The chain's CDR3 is CSAGGNNEQFF. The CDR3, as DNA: TGCAGTGCTGGGGGGAACAATGAGCAGTTCTTC.

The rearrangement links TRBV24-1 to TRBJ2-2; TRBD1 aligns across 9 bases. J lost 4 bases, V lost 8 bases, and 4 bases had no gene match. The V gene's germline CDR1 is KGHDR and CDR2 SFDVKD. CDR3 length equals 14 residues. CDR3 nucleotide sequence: TGTGCCACCAAACAGGGGGCGGGCACCGGGGAGCTGTTTTTT. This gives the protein CATKQGAGTGELFF.

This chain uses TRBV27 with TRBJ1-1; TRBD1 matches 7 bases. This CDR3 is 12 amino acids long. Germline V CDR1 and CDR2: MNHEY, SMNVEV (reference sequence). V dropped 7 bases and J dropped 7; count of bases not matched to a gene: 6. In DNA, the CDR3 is TGTGCCAGCATTGTAAGGACAGGTGAAGCTTTCTTT. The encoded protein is CASIVRTGEAFF.